The source of this TCR beta chain is a study of control samples from healthy donors and cancer patients. The data were produced by immunoSEQ multiplex PCR, yet TCRdb's version contains in-frame clones alone and is incomplete. The sample yields fewer than 95,000 clones, approximately 81% seen once. CDR3 length equals 13 residues. Trimming cost V 3 bases and J 5 bases, with 7 bases left between them. In germline, CDR1 is KGHDR, CDR2 SFDVKD. Sequenced: blood. The receptor comes from a woman between 40 and 50 years old in good health. V and J are TRBV24-1 and TRBJ1-5; D ambiguous. The CDR3 region is CATSDEEDQPQHF. Here the CDR3 DNA reads TGTGCCACCAGTGATGAGGAAGATCAGCCCCAGCATTTT.